This TCR beta chain was sequenced during a study of identical twins. Per the germline V gene, CDR1 is SGHDT and CDR2 is YYEEEE. V was trimmed by 0 bases and J by 5 bases, leaving 11 bases between them. The CDR3 is made up of 14 amino acids. There are a few counts of this clonotype. TCRdb reanalysed the 5' RACE reads using MiXCR and keeps one entry per CDR3 protein. The sample lists 450,000 to 650,000 distinct CDR3 sequences; just under 10% were seen once. These data were also filed under a second study, of yellow fever vaccine responses in identical twins.

The receptor was derived from a woman between 18 and 29 years old in good health. The sample consisted of PBMCs. V gene TRBV5-6 combines with J gene TRBJ2-5; D is uncertain. The CDR3 is CASSLGGSLETQYF. The CDR3 bases are TGTGCCAGCAGCTTGGGAGGAAGTTTGGAGACCCAGTACTTC. The full variable domain, its missing parts supplied by reference TRBV5-6 and TRBJ2-5, is DAGVTQSPTHLIKTRGQQVTLRCSPKSGHDTVSWYQQALGQGPQFIFQYYEEEERQRGNFPDRFSGHQFPNYSSELNVNALLLGDSALYLCASSLGGSLETQYFGPGTRLLVL.